This T cell receptor (beta chain) was found in a study of blood T cell repertoires in COVID-19. Across the whole study: The origin of the acute and convalescent COVID-19 samples was the United States, Italy and Spain. From T cells, B-cell-depleted T cells, or PBMCs came the material, which was cDNA or gDNA.

Per the original data handling: Estimates of nucleated cell counts were drawn from the amplification of reference gene primers. Generated by immunoSEQ multiplex PCR, the TCRdb table keeps only in-frame clones and is missing some. V, J and clone size were drawn from that table, and D and trimming were deduced from the DNA. Here the sample spans 20,000 to 30,000 clones, around 92% being singletons. The clonotype comes from a human donor in a cohort sampled during active COVID-19. Sequencing was performed on peripheral blood.

CDR3 DNA: TGTGCCAGCAGTGAATGGGGCAGCCACTCCTACAATGAGCAGTTCTTC. It is translated as CASSEWGSHSYNEQFF. The chain employs TRBV25-1 and TRBJ2-1, with TRBD1 as a possible D gene (5 bases). The CDR3 has 16 amino acids. The ends were cut back, 1 base at V and 0 bases at J, with 10 bases in the middle. Germline-derived CDR1 and CDR2 are MGHDK and SYGVNS.